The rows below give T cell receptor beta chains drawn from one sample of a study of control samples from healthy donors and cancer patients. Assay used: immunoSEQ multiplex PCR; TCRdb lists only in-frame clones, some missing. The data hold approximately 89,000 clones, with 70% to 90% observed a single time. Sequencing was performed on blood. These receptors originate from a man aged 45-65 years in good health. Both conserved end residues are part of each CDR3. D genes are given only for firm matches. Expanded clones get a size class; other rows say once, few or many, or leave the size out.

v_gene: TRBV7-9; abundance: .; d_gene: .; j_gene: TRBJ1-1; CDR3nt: TGTGCCAGCAGCTTAAGAGCTTCTCTTGGAGCTTTCTTT; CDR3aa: CASSLRASLGAFF
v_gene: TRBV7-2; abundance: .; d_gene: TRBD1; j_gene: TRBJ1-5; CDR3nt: TGTGCCAGCAGTTTACAGGGGGCGATGGGCAACCAGCCCCAGCATTTT; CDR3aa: CASSLQGAMGNQPQHF
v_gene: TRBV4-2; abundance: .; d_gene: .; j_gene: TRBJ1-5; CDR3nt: TGTGCCAGCAGCCAAACAGATTCCAATCAGCCCCAGCATTTT; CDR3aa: CASSQTDSNQPQHF
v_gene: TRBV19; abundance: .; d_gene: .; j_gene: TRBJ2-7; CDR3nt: TGTGCCAGTAGTGCAAACAGGGAGGGCTACGAGCAGTACTTC; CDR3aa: CASSANREGYEQYF
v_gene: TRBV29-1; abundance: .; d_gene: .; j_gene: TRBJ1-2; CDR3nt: TGCAGCGTTGAGCGAAATTTCAATGGCTACACCTTC; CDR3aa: CSVERNFNGYTF
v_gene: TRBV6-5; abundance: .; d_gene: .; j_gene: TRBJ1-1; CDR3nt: TGTGCCAGCAGTTATCAACAAGGCTTGGGAACTGAAGCTTTCTTT; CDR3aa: CASSYQQGLGTEAFF
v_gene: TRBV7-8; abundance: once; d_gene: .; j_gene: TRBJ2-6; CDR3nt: TGTGCCAGCAGTCAACACGGGGCGGGCTCCTACTCTGGGGCCAACGTCCTGACTTTC; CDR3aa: CASSQHGAGSYSGANVLTF
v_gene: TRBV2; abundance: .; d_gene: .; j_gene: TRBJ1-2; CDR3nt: TGTGCCAGCAGGGAAGACAGGTACTATGGCTACACCTTC; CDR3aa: CASREDRYYGYTF
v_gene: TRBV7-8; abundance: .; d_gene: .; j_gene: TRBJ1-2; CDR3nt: TGTGCCAGCAGCTTAAATTTAGTACCCGCTTCCTATGGCTACACCTTC; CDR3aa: CASSLNLVPASYGYTF
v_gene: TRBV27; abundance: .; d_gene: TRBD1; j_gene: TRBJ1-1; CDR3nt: TGTGCCAGCAGTCCCCGGACAGGGTCGGAGGGAGCTTTCTTT; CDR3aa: CASSPRTGSEGAFF
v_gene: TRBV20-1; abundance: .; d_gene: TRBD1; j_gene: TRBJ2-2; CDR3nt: TGCAGTGCTAGTACACAGGGGGCGACCGGGGAGCTGTTTTTT; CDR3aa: CSASTQGATGELFF
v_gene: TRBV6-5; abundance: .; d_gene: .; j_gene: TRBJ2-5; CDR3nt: TGTGCCAGCAGACCGAAGATCCGCGGGACCCAGTACTTC; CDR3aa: CASRPKIRGTQYF
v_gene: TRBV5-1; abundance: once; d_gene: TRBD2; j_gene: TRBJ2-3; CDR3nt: TGCGCCAGCAGCTGGCCCCTAGCGGGAGGGTCCACAGATACGCAGTATTTT; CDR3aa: CASSWPLAGGSTDTQYF
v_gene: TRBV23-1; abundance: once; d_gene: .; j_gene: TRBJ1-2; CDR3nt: TGCGCCAGCAGTCAATTGACGGTCTACACCTTC; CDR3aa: CASSQLTVYTF
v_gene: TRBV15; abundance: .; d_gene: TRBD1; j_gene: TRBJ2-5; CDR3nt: TGTGCCACCAGCAGAGATCAAACAGGGGGCGGCCAAGAGACCCAGTACTTC; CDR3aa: CATSRDQTGGGQETQYF
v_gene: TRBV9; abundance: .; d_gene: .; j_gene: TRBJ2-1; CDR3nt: TGTGCCAGCAGCGTAGCTACGGGAAGCTCCTACAATGAGCAGTTCTTC; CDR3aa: CASSVATGSSYNEQFF
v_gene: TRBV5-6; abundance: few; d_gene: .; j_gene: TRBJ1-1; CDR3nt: TGTGCCAGCAGCTTGGTCCCACAGGGAGCTGAAGCTTTCTTT; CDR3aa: CASSLVPQGAEAFF
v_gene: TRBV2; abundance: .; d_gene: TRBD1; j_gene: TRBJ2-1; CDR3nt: TGTGCCAGCAAGACAGCAGGGGGCCTCTACAATGAGCAGTTCTTC; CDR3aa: CASKTAGGLYNEQFF
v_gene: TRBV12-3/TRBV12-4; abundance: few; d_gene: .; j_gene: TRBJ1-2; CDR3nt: TGTGCCAGCAGTTTAGGACGGGAGGGGGGCTACACCTTC; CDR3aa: CASSLGREGGYTF
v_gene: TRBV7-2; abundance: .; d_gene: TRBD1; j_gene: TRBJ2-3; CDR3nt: TGTGCCAGCAGTACCCGGCCAGGGGGAGATACGCAGTATTTT; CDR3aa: CASSTRPGGDTQYF
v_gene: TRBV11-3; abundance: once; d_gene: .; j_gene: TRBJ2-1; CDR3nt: TGTGCCAGCAGCTCGTGGGGGAATGAGCAGTTCTTC; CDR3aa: CASSSWGNEQFF
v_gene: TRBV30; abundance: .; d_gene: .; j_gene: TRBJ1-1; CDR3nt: TGTGCCTGGAGCGCGGATAGACCCACTGAAGCTTTCTTT; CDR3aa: CAWSADRPTEAFF
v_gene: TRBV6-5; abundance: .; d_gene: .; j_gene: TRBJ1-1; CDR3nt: TGTGCCAGCAGTTACTCTGGCAGGGCGGACACTGAAGCTTTCTTT; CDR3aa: CASSYSGRADTEAFF
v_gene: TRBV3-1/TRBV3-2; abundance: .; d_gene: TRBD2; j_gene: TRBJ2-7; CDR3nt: TGTGCCAGCAGCCATCCTAGCGGGGCCTACGAGCAGTACTTC; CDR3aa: CASSHPSGAYEQYF
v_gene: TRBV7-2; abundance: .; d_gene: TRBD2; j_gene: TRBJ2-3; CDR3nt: TGTGCCAGCAGCTTGAGCGGGGGGGCAGATACGCAGTATTTT; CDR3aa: CASSLSGGADTQYF
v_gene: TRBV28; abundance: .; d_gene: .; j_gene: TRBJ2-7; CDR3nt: TGTGCCAGCAGTTTAACGGGGTACTCCTACGAGCAGTACTTC; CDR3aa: CASSLTGYSYEQYF
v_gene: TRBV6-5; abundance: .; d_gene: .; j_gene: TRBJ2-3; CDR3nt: TGTGCCAGCAAGCCGTCCCCCACAGATACGCAGTATTTT; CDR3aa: CASKPSPTDTQYF
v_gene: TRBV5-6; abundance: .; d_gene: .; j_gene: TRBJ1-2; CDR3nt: TGTGCCAGCGGTGCAGAGAGCCCCTATGGCTACACCTTC; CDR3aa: CASGAESPYGYTF
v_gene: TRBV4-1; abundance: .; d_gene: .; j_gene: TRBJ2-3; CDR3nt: TGCGCCAGCAGCCACTACACGGAGGCAGATACGCAGTATTTT; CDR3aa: CASSHYTEADTQYF
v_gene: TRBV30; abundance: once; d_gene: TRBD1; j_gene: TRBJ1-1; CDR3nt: TGTGCCTGGAGTTCGACAGGGGCAGGTGAAGCTTTCTTT; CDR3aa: CAWSSTGAGEAFF
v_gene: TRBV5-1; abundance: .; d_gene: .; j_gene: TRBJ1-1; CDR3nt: TGCGCCAGCAGCTTAGGGGATTTCTACACTGAAGCTTTCTTT; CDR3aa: CASSLGDFYTEAFF
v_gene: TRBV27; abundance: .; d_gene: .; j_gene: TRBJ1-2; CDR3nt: TGTGCCAGCAGCCCAGCCATTACTGACGCGGGCACCTTC; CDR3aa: CASSPAITDAGTF
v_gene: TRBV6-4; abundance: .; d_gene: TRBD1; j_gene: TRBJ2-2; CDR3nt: TGTGCCAGCAGTGAACAGGGGACCGGGGAGCTGTTTTTT; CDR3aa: CASSEQGTGELFF
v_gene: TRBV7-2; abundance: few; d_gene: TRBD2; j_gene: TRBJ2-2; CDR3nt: TGTGCCAGCCCCACTAGCGGGGGGGCCCGGGGCGGGGAGCTGTTTTTT; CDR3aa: CASPTSGGARGGELFF
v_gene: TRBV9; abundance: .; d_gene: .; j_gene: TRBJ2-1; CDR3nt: TGTGCCAGCAGCGTAGGCGGGGGCGTGTCCTACAATGAGCAGTTCTTC; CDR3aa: CASSVGGGVSYNEQFF
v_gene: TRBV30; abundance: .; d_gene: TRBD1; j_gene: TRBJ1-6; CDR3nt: TGTGCCTGGAGCGACCAGGGGGCCGGCCACTTT; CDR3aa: CAWSDQGAGHF
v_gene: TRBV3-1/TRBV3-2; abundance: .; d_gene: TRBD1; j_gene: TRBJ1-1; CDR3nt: TGTGCCAGCAGCCCGGGACAGGGGGGCCCTGAAGCTTTCTTT; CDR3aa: CASSPGQGGPEAFF
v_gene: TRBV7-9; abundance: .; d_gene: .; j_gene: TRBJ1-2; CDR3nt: TGTGCCAGCAGCTTAAAGGGAGATGGCTACACCTTC; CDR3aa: CASSLKGDGYTF